This T cell receptor (beta chain) was sequenced during a study of human thymus T cells. During surgery, about 0.5-1 mL peripheral blood was drawn from four of eight donors. V was pared by 0 bases and J by 2 bases, with 8 bases of the junction left unmatched. Germline assignment: CDR1 LGHNA and CDR2 YNFKEQ. CDR3 length equals 18 residues. Only in-frame clones appear in the TCRdb table, and some are missing; sequencing was by immunoSEQ multiplex PCR. Of some 44,000 clones listed, roughly 94% were seen once; the top ten hold over 0.15%. This chain joins TRBV4-2 and TRBJ2-3; TRBD2 agrees at 10 bases. The material sequenced was blood. The clonotype originates from a girl younger than two with a congenital heart defect but otherwise immunologically healthy. CDR3 nucleotides: TGTGCCAGCAGCCAAGAACTAGCGGGAACTGAACTCACAGATACGCAGTATTTT. Translating it yields CASSQELAGTELTDTQYF.